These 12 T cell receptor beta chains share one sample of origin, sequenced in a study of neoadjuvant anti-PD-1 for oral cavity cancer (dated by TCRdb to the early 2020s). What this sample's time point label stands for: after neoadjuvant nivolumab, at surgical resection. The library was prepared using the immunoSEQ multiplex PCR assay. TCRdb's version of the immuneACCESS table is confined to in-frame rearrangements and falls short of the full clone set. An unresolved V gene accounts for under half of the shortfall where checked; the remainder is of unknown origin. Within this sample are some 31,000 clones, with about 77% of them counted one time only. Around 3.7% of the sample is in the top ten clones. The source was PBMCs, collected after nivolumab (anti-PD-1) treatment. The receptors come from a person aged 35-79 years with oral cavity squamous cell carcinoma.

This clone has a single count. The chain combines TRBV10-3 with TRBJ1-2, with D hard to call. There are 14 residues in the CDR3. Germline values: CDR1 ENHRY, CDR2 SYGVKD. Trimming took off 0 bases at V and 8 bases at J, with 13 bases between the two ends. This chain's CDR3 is CAISESIYSGGYTF. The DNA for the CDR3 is TGTGCCATCAGTGAGTCGATTTACTCGGGGGGCTACACCTTC.

The CDR3 spells CASSQEGQGGVGAFF. The CDR3 DNA is TGTGCCAGCAGCCAAGAGGGACAGGGCGGGGTGGGAGCTTTCTTT. The chain joins TRBV4-2 to TRBJ1-1; 9 nucleotides line up with TRBD1. After removal of 0 bases from V and 10 bases from J, the junction contained 9 bases not matched to a gene. The CDR3 has 15 residues. Germline V gene lookup returns CDR1 LGHNA and CDR2 YNFKEQ.

The chain's CDR3 is CASSIPRARGREKLFF. CDR3 DNA: TGTGCCAGTAGTATACCCAGAGCCAGGGGTAGAGAAAAACTGTTTTTT. V is TRBV19 and J is TRBJ1-4; TRBD1 is a possible D gene (6 bases). Germline V lookup: CDR1 LNHDA, CDR2 SQIVND (reference sequence). V was pared by 2 bases and J by 8 bases, with 18 bases between. This CDR3 has 16 amino acids.

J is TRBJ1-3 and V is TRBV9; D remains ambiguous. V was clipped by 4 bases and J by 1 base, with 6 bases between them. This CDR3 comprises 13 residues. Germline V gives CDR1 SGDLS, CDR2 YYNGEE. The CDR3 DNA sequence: TGTGCCAGCAGCACCTCATCTGGAAACACCATATATTTT. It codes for CASSTSSGNTIYF.

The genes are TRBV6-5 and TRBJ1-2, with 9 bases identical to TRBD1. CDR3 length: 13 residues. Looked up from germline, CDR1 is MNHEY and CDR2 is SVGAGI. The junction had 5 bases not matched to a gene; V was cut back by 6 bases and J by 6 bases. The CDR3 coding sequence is TGTGCCAGCAGAGTACAGGGGGCCAATGGCTACACCTTC. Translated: CASRVQGANGYTF.

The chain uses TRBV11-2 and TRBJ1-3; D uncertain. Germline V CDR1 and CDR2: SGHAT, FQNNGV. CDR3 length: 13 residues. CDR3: CGTAPISGNTIYF. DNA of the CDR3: TGTGGCACAGCCCCCATCTCTGGAAACACCATATATTTT.

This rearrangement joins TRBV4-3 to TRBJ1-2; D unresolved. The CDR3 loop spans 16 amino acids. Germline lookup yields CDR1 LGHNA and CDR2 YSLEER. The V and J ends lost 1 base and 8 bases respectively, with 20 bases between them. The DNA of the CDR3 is TGCGCCAGCAGCCAAGGATTGTCCATGACCTCTCGGGGCTACACCTTC. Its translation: CASSQGLSMTSRGYTF.

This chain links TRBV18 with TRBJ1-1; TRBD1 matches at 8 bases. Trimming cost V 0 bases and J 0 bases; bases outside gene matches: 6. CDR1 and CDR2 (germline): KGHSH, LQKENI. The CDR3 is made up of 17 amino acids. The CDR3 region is CASSPPGRQGMNTEAFF. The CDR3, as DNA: TGTGCCAGCTCACCACCCGGGCGACAGGGGATGAACACTGAAGCTTTCTTT.

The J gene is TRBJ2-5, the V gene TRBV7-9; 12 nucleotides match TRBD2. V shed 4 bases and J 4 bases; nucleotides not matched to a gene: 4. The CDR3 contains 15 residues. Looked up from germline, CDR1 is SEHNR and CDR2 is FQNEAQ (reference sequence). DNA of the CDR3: TGTGCCAGCAGCTCTAGCGGGGGGGCCTCAGAGACCCAGTACTTC. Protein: CASSSSGGASETQYF.

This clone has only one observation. The DNA of the CDR3 is TGTGCCAGCAGCACGAGAAACACCGGGGAGCTGTTTTTT. It codes for CASSTRNTGELFF. The chain is built from TRBV7-9 and TRBJ2-2; D not resolved. The CDR3 is 13 residues long. Trimming removed 5 bases from V and 2 bases from J, with 6 bases in between. The germline CDR1 and CDR2 sequences are SEHNR and FQNEAQ (reference sequence).

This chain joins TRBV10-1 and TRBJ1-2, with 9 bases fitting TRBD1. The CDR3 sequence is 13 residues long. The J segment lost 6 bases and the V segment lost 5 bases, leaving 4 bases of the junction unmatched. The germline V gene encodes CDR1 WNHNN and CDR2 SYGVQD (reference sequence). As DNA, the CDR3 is TGCGCCAGCAGTTTGGACAGGGGCCATGGCTACACCTTC. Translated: CASSLDRGHGYTF.

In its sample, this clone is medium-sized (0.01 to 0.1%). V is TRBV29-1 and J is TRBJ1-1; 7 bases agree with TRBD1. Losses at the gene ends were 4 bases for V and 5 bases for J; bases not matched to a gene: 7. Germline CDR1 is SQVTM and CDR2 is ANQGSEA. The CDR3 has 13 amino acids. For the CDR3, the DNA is TGCAGCGTTGGGTCAGGGGGGAGTACTGAAGCTTTCTTT. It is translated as CSVGSGGSTEAFF. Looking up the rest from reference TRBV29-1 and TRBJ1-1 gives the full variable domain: SAVISQKPSRDICQRGTSLTIQCQVDSQVTMMFWYRQQPGQSLTLIATANQGSEATYESGFVIDKFPISRPNLTFSTLTVSNMSPEDSSIYLCSVGSGGSTEAFFGQGTRLTVV.